This TCR beta chain was retrieved from a study of cytomegalovirus exposure and HLA in healthy donors. Overall study findings and caveats: It was likely that a cluster of highly shared sequence variants was a sequencing artifact. In a later analysis, CMV-associated beta chains were mostly HLA-associated, it appeared. Later analysis associated a missense DCLRE1C variant with TCR beta V- and J-gene trimming. Three chains linked to CMV were shown in vitro to be specific for CMV antigens.

This clone is medium-sized. Antigen specificity is unknown. CDR1 is WNHNN, CDR2 SYGVQD, per germline (reference sequence). The CDR3 sequence is 14 residues long. The V gene lost 6 bases and the J gene lost 6 bases, with 15 bases spanning the gap. It was with 60 Vbeta and 13 Jbeta primers that the PCR ran. The assay was immunoSEQ multiplex PCR, and TCRdb's table has in-frame clones only and misses some. The sample contains approximately 84,000 clones, 75% of which appear only once. Specimen: PBMCs. The clonotype was recovered from a man aged 35-49 years in good health and CMV-seronegative. The chain has TRBV10-1 and TRBJ2-1; tentatively, D is TRBD2 (7 bases). CDR3 bases: TGCGCCAGCAGCTCAGGGGCGGGAGCCAATGAGCAGTTCTTC. Encoded protein: CASSSGAGANEQFF.